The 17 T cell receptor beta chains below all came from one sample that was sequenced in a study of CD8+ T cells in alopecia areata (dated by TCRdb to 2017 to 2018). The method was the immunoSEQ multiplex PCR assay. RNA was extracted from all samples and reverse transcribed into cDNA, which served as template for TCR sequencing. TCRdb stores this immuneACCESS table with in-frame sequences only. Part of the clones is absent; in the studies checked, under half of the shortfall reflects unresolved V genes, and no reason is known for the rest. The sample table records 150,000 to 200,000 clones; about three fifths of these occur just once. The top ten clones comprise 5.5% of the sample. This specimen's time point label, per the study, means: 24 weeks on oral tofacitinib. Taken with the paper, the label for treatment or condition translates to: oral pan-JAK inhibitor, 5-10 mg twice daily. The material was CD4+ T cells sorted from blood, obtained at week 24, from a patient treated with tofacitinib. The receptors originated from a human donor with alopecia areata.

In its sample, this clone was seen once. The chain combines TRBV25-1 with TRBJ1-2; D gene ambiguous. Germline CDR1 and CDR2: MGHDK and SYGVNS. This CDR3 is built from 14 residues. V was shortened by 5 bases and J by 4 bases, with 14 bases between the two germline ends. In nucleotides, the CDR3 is TGTGCCAGCAGTCCTCGGACTTATCCCTATGGCTACACCTTC. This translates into CASSPRTYPYGYTF.

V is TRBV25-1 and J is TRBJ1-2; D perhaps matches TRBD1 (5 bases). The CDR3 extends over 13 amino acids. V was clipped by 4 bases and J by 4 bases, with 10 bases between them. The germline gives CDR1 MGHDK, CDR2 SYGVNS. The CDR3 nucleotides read TGTGCCAGCAGTGCCGGGACGGCCTATGGCTACACCTTC. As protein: CASSAGTAYGYTF.

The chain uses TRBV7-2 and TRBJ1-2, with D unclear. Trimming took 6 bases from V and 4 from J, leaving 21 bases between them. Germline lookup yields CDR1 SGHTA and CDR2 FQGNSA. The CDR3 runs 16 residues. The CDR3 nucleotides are TGTGCCAGCAGTGGACCGACGGGTTCCTGGGGCTATGGCTACACCTTC. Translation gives CASSGPTGSWGYGYTF.

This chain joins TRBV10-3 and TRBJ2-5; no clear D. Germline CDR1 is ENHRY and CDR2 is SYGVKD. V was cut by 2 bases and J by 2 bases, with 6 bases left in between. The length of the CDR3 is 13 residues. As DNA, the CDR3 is TGTGCCATCAGTGAGAACGGACAAGAGACCCAGTACTTC. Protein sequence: CAISENGQETQYF.

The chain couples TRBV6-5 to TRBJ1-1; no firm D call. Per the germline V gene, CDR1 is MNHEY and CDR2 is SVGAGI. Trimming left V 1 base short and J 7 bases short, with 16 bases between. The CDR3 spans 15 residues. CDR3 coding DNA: TGTGCCAGCAGTTACTTCCAGGCTGGGAGGATTGAAGCTTTCTTT. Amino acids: CASSYFQAGRIEAFF.

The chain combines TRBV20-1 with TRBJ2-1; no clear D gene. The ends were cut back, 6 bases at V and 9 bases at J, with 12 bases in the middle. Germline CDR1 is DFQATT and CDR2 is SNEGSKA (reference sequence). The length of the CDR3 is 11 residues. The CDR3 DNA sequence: TGCAGTGCCGCTAGAGAGGCTGAGCAGTTCTTC. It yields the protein CSAAREAEQFF.

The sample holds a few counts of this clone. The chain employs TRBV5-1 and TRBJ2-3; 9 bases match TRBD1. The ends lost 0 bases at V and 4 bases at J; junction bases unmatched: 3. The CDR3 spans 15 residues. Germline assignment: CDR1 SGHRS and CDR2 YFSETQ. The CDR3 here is CASSLDGQGSDTQYF. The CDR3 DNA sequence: TGCGCCAGCAGCTTGGACGGACAGGGGTCAGATACGCAGTATTTT.

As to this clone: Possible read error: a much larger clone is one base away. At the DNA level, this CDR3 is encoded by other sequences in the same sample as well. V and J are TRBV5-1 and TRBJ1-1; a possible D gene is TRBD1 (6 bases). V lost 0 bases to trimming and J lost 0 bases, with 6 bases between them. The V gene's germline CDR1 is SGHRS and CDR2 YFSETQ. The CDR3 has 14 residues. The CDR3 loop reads CASSLGTVNTEAFF. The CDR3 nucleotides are TGCGCCAGCAGCTTGGGGACAGTGAACACTGAAGCTTTCTTT.

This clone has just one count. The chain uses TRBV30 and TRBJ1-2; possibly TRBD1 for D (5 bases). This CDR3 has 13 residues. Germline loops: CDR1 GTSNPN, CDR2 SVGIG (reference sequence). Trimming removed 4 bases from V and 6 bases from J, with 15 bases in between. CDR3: CAWTSQVGDGYTF. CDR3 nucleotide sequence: TGTGCCTGGACCTCCCAAGTGGGGGATGGCTACACCTTC.

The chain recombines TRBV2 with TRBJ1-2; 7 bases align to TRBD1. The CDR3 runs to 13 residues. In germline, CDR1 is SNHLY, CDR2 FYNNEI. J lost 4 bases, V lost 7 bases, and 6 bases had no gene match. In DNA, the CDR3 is TGTGCCAGCAACAGGGACAGTTCCTATGGCTACACCTTC. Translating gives CASNRDSSYGYTF.

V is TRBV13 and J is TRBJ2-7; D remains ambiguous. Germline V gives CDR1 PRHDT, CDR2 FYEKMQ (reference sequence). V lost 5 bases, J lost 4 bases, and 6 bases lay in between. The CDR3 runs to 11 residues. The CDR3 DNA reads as TGTGCCAGCAGCCTTATATACGAGCAGTACTTC. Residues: CASSLIYEQYF.

The CDR3, as DNA: TGTGCCAGCAGCTCCAAGACTAGCGGGACTCACAATGAGCAGTTCTTC. This codes for CASSSKTSGTHNEQFF. The chain couples TRBV7-3 to TRBJ2-1; TRBD2 matches 11 bases. The CDR3 spans 16 residues. CDR1 SGHTA and CDR2 FQGTGA come from the germline V gene. V shed 4 bases, J shed 5 bases, and the junction held 7 bases outside the gene matches.

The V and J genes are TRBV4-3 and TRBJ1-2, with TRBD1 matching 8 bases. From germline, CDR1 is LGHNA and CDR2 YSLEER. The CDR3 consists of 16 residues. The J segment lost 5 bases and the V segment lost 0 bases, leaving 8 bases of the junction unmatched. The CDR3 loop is CASSQDPQGASYGYTF. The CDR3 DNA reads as TGCGCCAGCAGCCAAGATCCCCAGGGGGCAAGTTATGGCTACACCTTC.

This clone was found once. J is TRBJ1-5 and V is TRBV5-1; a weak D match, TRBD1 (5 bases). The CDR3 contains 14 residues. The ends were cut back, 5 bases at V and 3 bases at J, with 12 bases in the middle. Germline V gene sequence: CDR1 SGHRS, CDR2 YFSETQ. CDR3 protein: CASSSTGDNQPQHF. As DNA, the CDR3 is TGCGCCAGCAGTTCTACAGGAGACAATCAGCCCCAGCATTTT.

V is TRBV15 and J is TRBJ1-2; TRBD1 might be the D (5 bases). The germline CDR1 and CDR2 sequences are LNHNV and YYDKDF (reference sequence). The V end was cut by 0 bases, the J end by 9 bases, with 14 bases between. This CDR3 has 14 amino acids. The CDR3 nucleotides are TGTGCCACCAGCAGAGATAGGGGTTCCGTGAGCTACACCTTC. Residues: CATSRDRGSVSYTF.

The CDR3 protein is CASALRGNTEAFF. The CDR3 region has the DNA TGTGCCAGCGCCCTCAGGGGGAACACTGAAGCTTTCTTT. This sequence joins TRBV27 and TRBJ1-1; tentative D call: TRBD1 (6 bases). The V gene lost 8 bases and the J gene lost 1 base, with 11 bases spanning the gap. The CDR3 consists of 13 residues. In germline, CDR1 is MNHEY, CDR2 SMNVEV (reference sequence).

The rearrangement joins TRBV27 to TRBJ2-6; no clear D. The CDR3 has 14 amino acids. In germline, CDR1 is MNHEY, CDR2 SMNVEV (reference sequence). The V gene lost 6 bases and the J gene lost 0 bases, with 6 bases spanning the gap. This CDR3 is CASRLRSGANVLTF. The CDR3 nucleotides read TGTGCCAGCAGACTACGCTCTGGGGCCAACGTCCTGACTTTC.